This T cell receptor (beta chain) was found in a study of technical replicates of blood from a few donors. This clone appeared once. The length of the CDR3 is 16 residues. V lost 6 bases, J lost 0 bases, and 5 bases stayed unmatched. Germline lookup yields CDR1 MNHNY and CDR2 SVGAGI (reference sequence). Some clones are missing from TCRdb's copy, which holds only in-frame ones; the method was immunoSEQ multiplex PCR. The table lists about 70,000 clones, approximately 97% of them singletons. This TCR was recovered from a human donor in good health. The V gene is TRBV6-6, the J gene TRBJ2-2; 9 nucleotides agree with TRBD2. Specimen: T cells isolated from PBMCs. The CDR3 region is CASSPRLAANTGELFF. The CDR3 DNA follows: TGTGCCAGCAGCCCCCGACTAGCGGCGAACACCGGGGAGCTGTTTTTT.